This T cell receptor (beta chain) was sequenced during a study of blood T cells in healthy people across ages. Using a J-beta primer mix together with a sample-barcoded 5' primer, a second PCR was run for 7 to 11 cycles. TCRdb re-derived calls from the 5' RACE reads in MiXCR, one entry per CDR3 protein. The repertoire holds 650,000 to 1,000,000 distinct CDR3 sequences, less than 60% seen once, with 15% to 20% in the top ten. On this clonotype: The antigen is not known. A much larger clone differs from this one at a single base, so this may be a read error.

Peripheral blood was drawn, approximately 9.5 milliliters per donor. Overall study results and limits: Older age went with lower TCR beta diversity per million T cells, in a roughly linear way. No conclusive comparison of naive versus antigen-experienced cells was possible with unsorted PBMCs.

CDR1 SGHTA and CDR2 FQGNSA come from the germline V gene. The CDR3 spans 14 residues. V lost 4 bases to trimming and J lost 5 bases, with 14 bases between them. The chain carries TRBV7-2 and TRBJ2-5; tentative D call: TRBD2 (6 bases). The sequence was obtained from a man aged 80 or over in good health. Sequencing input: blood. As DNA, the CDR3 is TGTGCCAGCAGCTACGGCCCTAGCGTGGAGACCCAGTACTTC. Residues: CASSYGPSVETQYF.